These 2 T cell receptor beta chains were sequenced from one sample in a study of T cells after yellow fever vaccination. TCRdb independently ran MiXCR on the 5' RACE reads; one entry per CDR3 protein. Of 200,000 to 250,000 distinct CDR3 sequences in the sample, about 3% were seen once. The sequencing here drew on CD4+ T cells sorted from PBMCs, taken 10 days after the yellow fever booster vaccination. All receptors derive from a man younger than 35 who received the YFV17D yellow fever vaccine.

This clonotype was recorded at least ten times. The V and J genes are TRBV18 and TRBJ2-6; no clear D gene. CDR3 length: 15 amino acids. The V and J ends lost 2 bases and 0 bases respectively, with 5 bases between them. CDR1 and CDR2 (germline): KGHSH, LQKENI. In nucleotides, the CDR3 is TGTGCCAGCTCACCAGACTCCTCTGGGGCCAACGTCCTGACTTTC. Translating it yields CASSPDSSGANVLTF.

This clonotype came up many times. V is TRBV5-1 and J is TRBJ2-3; no reliable D call. This CDR3 is built from 16 residues. Germline values: CDR1 SGHRS, CDR2 YFSETQ. The germline V and J ends were trimmed by 4 bases and 0 bases, with 15 bases remaining between them. For the CDR3, the DNA is TGCGCCAGCAGCCGTCATGAAATTTCTAGCACAGATACGCAGTATTTT. Its protein product is CASSRHEISSTDTQYF.